The 30 T cell receptor beta chains below come from one sample, sequenced in a study of monozygotic twins with inflammatory bowel disease. TCRdb reanalyzed the 5' RACE reads and collapses them to one entry per CDR3 protein, without DNA. The sample table sets out about 450,000 distinct CDR3 sequences. What was sequenced was blood. These receptors all stem from a human donor with ulcerative colitis or Crohn's disease, or a healthy co-twin of an affected twin (not recorded which).

The V and J genes are TRBV4-1 and TRBJ1-6. The CDR3 sequence is 16 residues long. Per the germline V gene, CDR1 is MGHRA and CDR2 is YSYEKL. CDR3 loop: CASSQDVSRKNSPLHF.

This rearrangement joins TRBV5-6 to TRBJ2-7; TCRdb's D gene call, TRBD1, goes unchecked for lack of DNA. The CDR3 is 14 residues long. The germline CDR1 and CDR2 sequences are SGHDT and YYEEEE. Here the CDR3 reads CASRPGPTTYEQYF.

The chain uses TRBV11-2 and TRBJ2-2. Per the germline V gene, CDR1 is SGHAT and CDR2 is FQNNGV. The CDR3 runs to 14 residues. The chain's CDR3 is CASSLVPDTGELFF.

The J gene is TRBJ2-1, the V gene TRBV7-2; as DNA is missing, the TRBD1 call by TCRdb cannot be tested. Germline V gene data show CDR1 as SGHTA and CDR2 as FQGNSA. The CDR3 is made up of 16 amino acids. The CDR3: CASSLVGQGVFNEQFF.

The CDR3 is CASSEALQGMQYF. V is TRBV2 and J is TRBJ2-3. Germline CDR1 SNHLY, CDR2 FYNNEI. The CDR3 is 13 amino acids.

The chain recombines TRBV12-3 or TRBV12-4 with TRBJ1-1. CDR3 length: 13 amino acids. The CDR3 spells CASLRTRNTEAFF.

V gene TRBV12-3 or TRBV12-4 combines with J gene TRBJ2-7; as DNA is missing, the TRBD1 call by TCRdb cannot be tested. The CDR3 length is 15 residues. The CDR3 spells CASSLGQGVTYEQYF.

This CDR3 reads CASRGRAYNEQFF. The V gene is TRBV5-8, the J gene TRBJ2-1; TCRdb selects TRBD1, and the lack of DNA leaves this call unchecked. This CDR3 is built from 13 residues. Germline V lookup: CDR1 SGHTS, CDR2 YDEGEE.

This chain links TRBV5-6 with TRBJ1-5. Germline V gives CDR1 SGHDT, CDR2 YYEEEE. The CDR3 spans 15 residues. This CDR3 is CASSLGRSGSQPQHF.

The rearrangement joins TRBV7-6 to TRBJ2-5; absent DNA, TCRdb's TRBD2 call cannot be checked. This CDR3 comprises 16 residues. Germline V gene sequence: CDR1 SGHVS, CDR2 FNYEAQ. The CDR3 protein is CASSSPGLAAKETQYF.

The chain carries TRBV15 and TRBJ2-2; TCRdb gives TRBD2 as the D gene, but with no DNA this cannot be confirmed. The CDR3 length is 16 residues. Looked up from germline, CDR1 is LNHNV and CDR2 is YYDKDF (reference sequence). CDR3 residues: CATSRDPGLAGGELFF.

The chain couples TRBV28 to TRBJ2-2; TCRdb names TRBD1, which stays unverified in the absence of DNA. The CDR3 contains 14 residues. Germline loops: CDR1 MDHEN, CDR2 SYDVKM. The chain's CDR3 is CAGGGFGNTGELFF. Full variable domain (missing parts from reference TRBV28 and TRBJ2-2): DVKVTQSSRYLVKRTGEKVFLECVQDMDHENMFWYRQDPGLGLRLIYFSYDVKMKEKGDIPEGYSVSREKKERFSLILESASTNQTSMYLCAGGGFGNTGELFFGEGSRLTVL.

V usage is TRBV5-4 and J usage is TRBJ1-1. Germline CDR1 and CDR2: SGHNT and YYREEE (reference sequence). This CDR3 spans 17 amino acids. The CDR3 protein is CASSPVNLGISGTEAFF.

The chain couples TRBV7-9 to TRBJ2-3; without DNA, the TCRdb call of TRBD1 cannot be checked. This CDR3 contains 15 residues. Germline V CDR1 and CDR2: SEHNR, FQNEAQ (reference sequence). This CDR3 is CASSFRDGYTDTQYF.

CDR3: CASSGGRETQYF. J is TRBJ2-5 and V is TRBV12-3 or TRBV12-4; TCRdb indicates TRBD1, and absent DNA this call remains unverified. The CDR3 runs to 12 residues.

This chain uses TRBV28 with TRBJ2-1. The germline CDR1 and CDR2 sequences are MDHEN and SYDVKM. This CDR3 is built from 15 residues. The CDR3 is CASSLVPSSYNEQFF.

The chain is built from TRBV2 and TRBJ2-2; TCRdb selects TRBD1, and the lack of DNA leaves this call unchecked. The CDR3 extends over 13 amino acids. The germline V gene has CDR1 SNHLY and CDR2 FYNNEI. CDR3 amino acids: CASSEAAGGELFF. Full variable domain (remainder filled in from reference TRBV2 and TRBJ2-2): EPEVTQTPSHQVTQMGQEVILRCVPISNHLYFYWYRQILGQKVEFLVSFYNNEISEKSEIFDDQFSVERPDGSNFTLKIRSTKLEDSAMYFCASSEAAGGELFFGEGSRLTVL.

The chain uses TRBV19 and TRBJ1-5; TCRdb names TRBD1, which stays unverified in the absence of DNA. The germline gives CDR1 LNHDA, CDR2 SQIVND (reference sequence). CDR3 size: 15 residues. The CDR3 spells CASSIGQGFGQPQHF.

J is TRBJ2-1 and V is TRBV12-3 or TRBV12-4; TCRdb names TRBD2, which stays unverified in the absence of DNA. There are 17 residues in the CDR3. CDR3: CASSLERAGGSDNEQFF.

The chain joins TRBV12-3 or TRBV12-4 to TRBJ1-5; checking the TCRdb D call of TRBD1 is not possible without DNA. The CDR3 is made up of 15 amino acids. The CDR3 spells CASSPGTGGRQPQHF.

The genes are TRBV5-6 and TRBJ2-3; TCRdb's D call, TRBD1, is unchecked because there is no DNA. The CDR3 is 15 residues long. Germline CDR1 reads SGHDT; CDR2 reads YYEEEE. CDR3 region: CASSADRYNGDTQYF.

V and J are TRBV10-3 and TRBJ2-1; TCRdb's D call of TRBD2 is untestable without DNA. Germline V gives CDR1 ENHRY, CDR2 SYGVKD. The CDR3 totals 15 residues. CDR3 sequence: CAISESWASGNEQFF.

This rearrangement joins TRBV5-1 to TRBJ1-1; the D call from TCRdb, TRBD1, cannot be confirmed without DNA. This CDR3 spans 16 amino acids. Germline V gene data show CDR1 as SGHRS and CDR2 as YFSETQ. CDR3 amino acids: CASSLKTGGRDTEAFF.

This chain joins TRBV7-3 and TRBJ2-5; TCRdb indicates TRBD1, and absent DNA this call remains unverified. CDR3 size: 15 residues. CDR1 and CDR2 (germline): SGHTA, FQGTGA. CDR3 residues: CASSLTHRGQETQYF.

This sequence joins TRBV7-2 and TRBJ2-5; TCRdb designates TRBD2, a call that cannot be tested without DNA. Germline CDR1 and CDR2: SGHTA and FQGNSA. This CDR3 contains 16 residues. CDR3 region: CASSPRTSGAAGAQYF.

This chain uses TRBV6-5 with TRBJ1-1; TCRdb selects TRBD1, and the lack of DNA leaves this call unchecked. This CDR3 region has 13 residues. Germline CDR1 MNHEY, CDR2 SVGAGI. Here the CDR3 reads CASSGSGGTEAFF.

The V call is TRBV27, the J call TRBJ1-2; absent DNA, TCRdb's TRBD1 call cannot be checked. This CDR3 region has 15 residues. The germline gives CDR1 MNHEY, CDR2 SMNVEV (reference sequence). The CDR3 protein is CASSMSGGSNYGYTF.

The chain links TRBV12-3 or TRBV12-4 to TRBJ1-5; TCRdb designates TRBD1, a call that cannot be tested without DNA. The CDR3 is 16 residues long. CDR3 protein: CASSFLAGGGNQPQHF.

This chain uses TRBV27 with TRBJ1-6; TCRdb's D call, TRBD1, is unchecked because there is no DNA. The germline V gene encodes CDR1 MNHEY and CDR2 SMNVEV (reference sequence). The CDR3 covers 15 residues. CDR3 loop: CASSFNRGLGSPLHF.

The chain uses TRBV3-1 and TRBJ2-6; the D call of TRBD2 rests on TCRdb alone, since no DNA is present to check it. The CDR3 covers 18 residues. CDR1 is LGHDT, CDR2 YNNKEL, per germline (reference sequence). The CDR3 region is CASSQTGSPSLGANVLTF. The entire variable domain, with the rest obtained from reference TRBV3-1 and TRBJ2-6, is as follows: DTAVSQTPKYLVTQMGNDKSIKCEQNLGHDTMYWYKQDSKKFLKIMFSYNNKELIINETVPNRFSPKSPDKAHLNLHINSLELGDSAVYFCASSQTGSPSLGANVLTFGAGSRLTVL.